Listed below are T cell receptor beta chains from one sample, sequenced in a study of T cell repertoires in cytomegalovirus infection. TCRdb re-called the reads through MiXCR, storing one row per CDR3 protein. The repertoire holds about 150,000 distinct CDR3 sequences, with about a quarter as singletons. Sequenced input: PBMCs. The receptors were gathered from a human donor in good health (CMV status not recorded). Some clones in this sample may be carry-over from other donors' samples. Both conserved end residues are part of each CDR3. Fields, in order: V gene, CDR3 length, J gene, CDR3 protein.

v_call: TRBV12-3/TRBV12-4
cdr3_length: 14
j_call: TRBJ1-2
cdr3_aa: CASSLARGTNGYTF

v_call: TRBV5-1
cdr3_length: 14
j_call: TRBJ2-1
cdr3_aa: CASSLVAGVREQFF

v_call: TRBV7-2
cdr3_length: 13
j_call: TRBJ2-3
cdr3_aa: CASSLVLAGTQYF

v_call: TRBV5-6
cdr3_length: 14
j_call: TRBJ2-5
cdr3_aa: CASSLTGVAETQYF

v_call: TRBV12-3/TRBV12-4
cdr3_length: 15
j_call: TRBJ1-6
cdr3_aa: CASSFEGADNSPLHF

v_call: TRBV28
cdr3_length: 14
j_call: TRBJ2-4
cdr3_aa: CASSLGRGENIQYF

v_call: TRBV7-3
cdr3_length: 16
j_call: TRBJ2-2
cdr3_aa: CASSSSGGLNTGELFF

v_call: TRBV20-1
cdr3_length: 17
j_call: TRBJ1-5
cdr3_aa: CSASLGRTGPGDQPQHF

v_call: TRBV27
cdr3_length: 15
j_call: TRBJ2-3
cdr3_aa: CASSLGERGTDTQYF

v_call: TRBV6-5
cdr3_length: 15
j_call: TRBJ2-1
cdr3_aa: CASSYGPSSYNEQFF

v_call: TRBV2
cdr3_length: 13
j_call: TRBJ2-4
cdr3_aa: CARGDLAKNIQYF

v_call: TRBV7-2
cdr3_length: 12
j_call: TRBJ2-1
cdr3_aa: CASSLGVPRITF

v_call: TRBV2
cdr3_length: 11
j_call: TRBJ2-5
cdr3_aa: CASRVRETQYF

v_call: TRBV7-3
cdr3_length: 15
j_call: TRBJ2-5
cdr3_aa: CASSLGLKRQETQYF

v_call: TRBV7-2
cdr3_length: 16
j_call: TRBJ2-7
cdr3_aa: CASSLGRAGVVYEQYF

v_call: TRBV7-9
cdr3_length: 14
j_call: TRBJ2-5
cdr3_aa: CASSGWTVQETQYF

v_call: TRBV7-6
cdr3_length: 16
j_call: TRBJ1-6
cdr3_aa: CASSLLEVDRGTPLHF

v_call: TRBV7-2
cdr3_length: 16
j_call: TRBJ2-5
cdr3_aa: CAILPLSGGSRETQYF

v_call: TRBV7-2
cdr3_length: 15
j_call: TRBJ2-7
cdr3_aa: CASSTSGTGGYEQYF

v_call: TRBV18
cdr3_length: 16
j_call: TRBJ2-1
cdr3_aa: CASSLKTTNGYNEQFF

v_call: TRBV7-8
cdr3_length: 16
j_call: TRBJ2-5
cdr3_aa: CASSLAASGRRETQYF

v_call: TRBV7-2
cdr3_length: 15
j_call: TRBJ1-1
cdr3_aa: CASSLAPGVNTEAFF

v_call: TRBV12-3/TRBV12-4
cdr3_length: 13
j_call: TRBJ1-6
cdr3_aa: CASSGGASSPLHF

v_call: TRBV4-1
cdr3_length: 14
j_call: TRBJ1-5
cdr3_aa: CASSQVEGDQPQHF

v_call: TRBV7-7
cdr3_length: 13
j_call: TRBJ2-2
cdr3_aa: CASSASDTGELFF

v_call: TRBV30
cdr3_length: 14
j_call: TRBJ2-3
cdr3_aa: CAWSVLWGTDTQYF

v_call: TRBV7-2
cdr3_length: 15
j_call: TRBJ1-4
cdr3_aa: CASSTDRGAREKLFF

v_call: TRBV20-1
cdr3_length: 15
j_call: TRBJ2-2
cdr3_aa: CSASGLASNTGELFF

v_call: TRBV5-6
cdr3_length: 13
j_call: TRBJ2-3
cdr3_aa: CASSVTGPDTQYF